Below are 27 T cell receptor beta chains sequenced from a single sample in a study of glioma-infiltrating T cells (dated by TCRdb to between 2015 and 2016). The sequencer listed for this sample is Illumina MiSeq. The iRepertoire nested amplicon-rescue multiplex PCR (arm-PCR) platform was used to amplify TCR alpha and beta CDR3 regions from RNA. Using fastp trimming at Q25 and MiXCR clonotype assembly, TCRdb reanalyzed the public sequencing data and kept in-frame beta chains. One record per CDR3 amino acid sequence lists the most common genes and DNA. Within this sample are roughly 200,000 distinct CDR3 sequences, with roughly 32% of them counted one time only. The ten largest clones represent 20% of the sample. Sample: glioma tissue, nonneoplastic brain tissue, or PBMCs (not recorded which). The receptors derive from a human donor with low-grade glioma or glioblastoma, undergoing nonglioma brain surgery, or in good health (not recorded which).

Comments on this clonotype: The junction departs from the called germline gene at one end, perhaps through a read error. The J gene is TRBJ2-7, the V gene TRBV19, with 10 positions matching TRBD1. CDR3 length: 15 residues. Germline V CDR1 and CDR2: LNHDA, SQIVND (reference sequence). The CDR3: CSSSPTGTGDYEQSF. CDR3 DNA sequence: TGTTCCAGTAGTCCTACCGGGACAGGGGACTACGAGCAGTCCTTC.

This clonotype has a count of ten or more. The J gene is TRBJ2-1, the V gene TRBV27; 7 bases fit TRBD2. CDR1 is MNHEY, CDR2 SMNVEV, per germline (reference sequence). With V trimmed by 1 base and J by 1 base, 4 bases remained unmatched. This CDR3 has 16 amino acids. CDR3 DNA: TGTGCCAGCAGTTTATTTAGCGGGTCATCCTACAATGAGCAGTTCTTC. Protein product: CASSLFSGSSYNEQFF.

In this sample, this clonotype turned up many times. The chain couples TRBV2 to TRBJ1-2, with D perhaps TRBD1 (5 bases). This CDR3 has 13 residues. Trimming removed 8 bases at V and 5 bases at J, with 15 bases between. Germline CDR1 and CDR2: SNHLY and FYNNEI. The CDR3, as DNA: TGTGCCAGCGTGGGACGGGGTGATTATGGCTACACCTTC. It translates to CASVGRGDYGYTF.

The chain joins TRBV28 to TRBJ2-5; D is possibly TRBD2 (7 bases). The germline V gene has CDR1 MDHEN and CDR2 SYDVKM. This CDR3 has 13 amino acids. The DNA of the CDR3 is TGTGTCAGAGGGGAGGGGGGGCAAGAGACCCAGTACTTC. As protein: CVRGEGGQETQYF.

This clonotype was seen at least ten times. The chain has TRBV6-1 and TRBJ1-5, with D unresolved. The germline V gene encodes CDR1 MNHNS and CDR2 SASEGT. V lost 2 bases to trimming and J lost 5 bases, with 10 bases between them. This CDR3 spans 14 amino acids. Here the CDR3 DNA reads TGTGCCAGCAGTGAACCTTATTCTTATCAGCCCCAGCATTTT. Translation gives CASSEPYSYQPQHF.

In its sample, this clonotype was seen many times. V gene TRBV20-1 combines with J gene TRBJ1-5; D remains unclear. Trimming stripped 3 bases from V and 1 base from J, with 16 bases between. In germline, CDR1 is DFQATT, CDR2 SNEGSKA (reference sequence). The CDR3 extends over 16 amino acids. CDR3 DNA: TGCAGTGCTAGTCGAGGGCGTGTACGAAGCAATCAGCCCCAGCATTTT. Translating gives CSASRGRVRSNQPQHF.

This clonotype has a count of ten or more. The genes are TRBV6-4 and TRBJ2-3, with D hard to call. With 5 bases removed from V and 0 bases from J, the gap between germline ends came to 6 bases. This CDR3 comprises 13 residues. From germline, CDR1 is MRHNA and CDR2 SNTAGT. CDR3 protein: CASSPESTDTQYF. DNA for the CDR3: TGTGCCAGCAGTCCGGAGAGCACAGATACGCAGTATTTT.

This clonotype was seen a handful of times. The junction departs from germline at one end; a sequencing error may be responsible. The rearrangement joins TRBV5-8 to TRBJ1-3, with 8 bases lining up with TRBD1. The CDR3 sequence is 13 residues long. Germline loops: CDR1 SGHTS, CDR2 YDEGEE. The CDR3 DNA sequence: TGTGCCAGCAGGCACAGGGGGTCCAGATCCGGGGATTTT. It specifies CASRHRGSRSGDF.

The V and J genes are TRBV11-2 and TRBJ1-1; a weak D match, TRBD1 (5 bases). Germline CDR1 SGHAT, CDR2 FQNNGV. V lost 5 bases and J 5 bases, leaving 21 bases between the germline ends. This CDR3 has 16 residues. CDR3 sequence: CASSPIPQGRWTEAFF. The CDR3, as DNA: TGTGCCAGCAGCCCGATCCCCCAGGGAAGATGGACTGAAGCTTTCTTT.

The chain combines TRBV5-1 with TRBJ2-1; TRBD1 matches at 11 bases. With 6 bases clipped from V and 7 bases from J, the junction kept 12 bases outside the gene matches. The germline V gene encodes CDR1 SGHRS and CDR2 YFSETQ. The CDR3 runs 16 residues. DNA of the CDR3: TGCGCCAGCAACCGGGTTTACGGACAGGGGGCAAATGAGCAGTTCTTC. Encoded protein: CASNRVYGQGANEQFF.

A note on this clonotype: Since a much larger clone is just one base distant, this may be a read error. The chain carries TRBV28 and TRBJ2-2; 9 bases are a match to TRBD2. The CDR3 is 13 residues long. Looked up from germline, CDR1 is MDHEN and CDR2 is SYDVKM. V was clipped by 11 bases and J by 7 bases; unmatched bases: 8. CDR3 sequence: CAVSSGTNGELFF. CDR3 bases: TGTGCCGTGTCTAGCGGGACCAACGGGGAGCTGTTTTTT.

There are many counts of this clonotype. The rearrangement joins TRBV7-3 to TRBJ2-3; no reliable D call. The CDR3 loop spans 13 amino acids. CDR1 is SGHTA and CDR2 is FQGTGA in the germline V gene. The V gene lost 4 bases and the J gene lost 6 bases, with 11 bases spanning the gap. The CDR3 sequence is CASSSSMRDTQYF. CDR3 nucleotides: TGTGCCAGCAGCTCGTCTATGAGGGATACGCAGTATTTT.

This clonotype was observed many times. V gene TRBV20-1 combines with J gene TRBJ2-7; D perhaps matches TRBD2 (6 bases). The CDR3 length is 13 residues. The ends were cut back, 3 bases at V and 5 bases at J, with 14 bases in the middle. Germline V lookup: CDR1 DFQATT, CDR2 SNEGSKA (reference sequence). In nucleotides, the CDR3 is TGCAGTGCTAGGTTCGGGAGCATCCACGAGCAGTACTTC. Its protein product is CSARFGSIHEQYF.

The CDR3 reads CASVLRSGETQYF. For the CDR3, the DNA is TGTGCCAGCGTGCTGCGCTCTGGAGAGACCCAGTACTTC. The chain joins TRBV6-1 to TRBJ2-5; D ambiguous. Germline CDR1 is MNHNS and CDR2 is SASEGT. The CDR3 is made up of 13 amino acids. V lost 8 bases and J lost 4, with 14 bases in between.

This clonotype was counted at least ten times. The chain carries TRBV28 and TRBJ1-2; 8 nucleotides line up with TRBD1. This CDR3 is 15 amino acids long. The germline CDR1 and CDR2 sequences are MDHEN and SYDVKM. Unmatched junction bases numbered 9, after V lost 1 base and J lost 8 bases. The DNA of the CDR3 is TGTGCCAGCAGTTTATCACCATACAGGGGGAGAGGCTACACCTTC. Translating gives CASSLSPYRGRGYTF.

This clonotype showed up many times. This chain links TRBV12-3 or TRBV12-4 with TRBJ2-3, with D tentatively TRBD1 (6 bases). V was cut by 2 bases and J by 1 base, with 13 bases left in between. This CDR3 is 16 amino acids long. The CDR3 DNA sequence: TGTGCCAGCAGTTTACGGCCAGGGGAAGGCACAGATACGCAGTATTTT. Translating it yields CASSLRPGEGTDTQYF.

At least ten counts were recorded for this clonotype. This chain connects TRBV7-8 to TRBJ2-7; 9 bases agree with TRBD2. The length of the CDR3 is 16 residues. The germline gives CDR1 SGHVS, CDR2 FQNEAQ. V shed 2 bases and J 2 bases; nucleotides not matched to a gene: 7. CDR3 region: CASSLPAGGLPYEQYF. CDR3 nucleotide sequence: TGTGCCAGCAGCTTACCAGCGGGAGGTTTGCCCTACGAGCAGTACTTC.

This chain connects TRBV7-9 to TRBJ2-3, with 8 nucleotides matching TRBD1. Germline V lookup: CDR1 SEHNR, CDR2 FQNEAQ (reference sequence). The trim removed 5 bases at V and 4 bases at J, leaving 11 bases unmatched. The CDR3 extends over 16 amino acids. In DNA form, the CDR3 reads TGTGCCAGCAGCCGAACGACAGGGGTGAGCCCAGATACGCAGTATTTT. Its protein product is CASSRTTGVSPDTQYF.

This clonotype came up many times. V gene TRBV5-1 combines with J gene TRBJ2-3, with D unresolved. The CDR3 loop spans 17 amino acids. Between the trimmed V and J ends, which lost 2 bases and 5 bases, there was a span of 21 bases. Germline CDR1 reads SGHRS; CDR2 reads YFSETQ. CDR3 bases: TGCGCCAGCAGCTTTGACTCCGCGGCGAAATGGGGAGATACGCAGTATTTT. Translating it yields CASSFDSAAKWGDTQYF.

This clonotype was observed many times. V usage is TRBV24-1 and J usage is TRBJ2-1, with D unresolved. The CDR3 runs to 16 residues. The V and J ends lost 3 bases and 3 bases respectively, with 14 bases between them. Germline-derived CDR1 and CDR2 are KGHDR and SFDVKD. CDR3 coding DNA: TGTGCCACCAGTGATCCCGGACGCAGGCGCTACAATGAGCAGTTCTTC. It specifies CATSDPGRRRYNEQFF.

Concerning this clonotype: A read error is possible here, since a much larger clone lies one base away. The final CDR3 position lacks the conserved phenylalanine or tryptophan, pointing to a likely read error. The chain has TRBV7-2 and TRBJ1-1, with D possibly being TRBD1 (6 bases). Per germline, CDR1 SGHTA and CDR2 FQGNSA. Between the trimmed V and J ends, which lost 7 bases and 6 bases, there was a span of 12 bases. The CDR3 has 12 amino acids. CDR3 nucleotide sequence: TGTGCCAGCATTAAACAGGGACCTGAAGCTTTCTCT. It yields the protein CASIKQGPEAFS.

In this sample, this clonotype turned up a few times. Possible read error: a much larger clone is one base away. The V and J genes are TRBV6-1 and TRBJ1-1; the D is unclear. The ends were cut back, 10 bases at V and 6 bases at J, with 15 bases in the middle. Germline CDR1 is MNHNS and CDR2 is SASEGT. The CDR3 has 12 amino acids. DNA of the CDR3: TGTGCCATTCAGGACGGATACGCTGAAGCTTTCTTT. Its protein product is CAIQDGYAEAFF.

This clonotype was observed at least ten times. J is TRBJ2-3 and V is TRBV27; D not certain. The V gene lost 3 bases and the J gene lost 6 bases, with 10 bases spanning the gap. Germline V lookup: CDR1 MNHEY, CDR2 SMNVEV (reference sequence). CDR3 length: 13 amino acids. CDR3 region: CASSLIDSDTQYF. CDR3 nucleotide sequence: TGTGCCAGCAGTTTGATTGACTCGGATACGCAGTATTTT.

As to this clonotype: An end of the junction differs from the germline gene, which may be a read error. The chain recombines TRBV2 with TRBJ2-2, with D possibly being TRBD2 (5 bases). The CDR3 runs to 15 residues. Germline V CDR1 and CDR2: SNHLY, FYNNEI. CDR3 sequence reads: CASSSGELRPGELFF. CDR3 bases: TGTGCCAGCAGCTCCGGTGAATTAAGGCCCGGGGAGCTTTTTTTT.

This clonotype was counted many times. The chain carries TRBV28 and TRBJ1-5; D not resolved. This CDR3 contains 16 residues. Germline CDR1 is MDHEN and CDR2 is SYDVKM. V lost 3 bases, J lost 2 bases, and 14 bases lay in between. This CDR3 is CASSLGDYYGNQPQHF. CDR3 DNA: TGTGCCAGCAGTTTGGGAGACTACTACGGCAATCAGCCCCAGCATTTT.

This clonotype was seen at least ten times. This sequence joins TRBV18 and TRBJ1-5; D is unclear. Trimming pared 3 bases from V and 7 bases from J, leaving 7 bases between. This CDR3 has 12 amino acids. Per the germline V gene, CDR1 is KGHSH and CDR2 is LQKENI. The DNA for the CDR3 is TGTGCCAGCTCACCTCCCTCCCAGCCCCAGCATTTT. It codes for CASSPPSQPQHF.

This clonotype was recorded a few times. V usage is TRBV18 and J usage is TRBJ2-7, with a possible D match to TRBD1 (5 bases). CDR1 is KGHSH and CDR2 is LQKENI in the germline V gene. This CDR3 has 14 residues. The ends were cut back, 1 base at V and 4 bases at J, with 11 bases in the middle. The CDR3 DNA follows: TGTGCCAGCTCACCACAGGGGTTTGGGTACGAGCAGTACTTC. Encoded protein: CASSPQGFGYEQYF.